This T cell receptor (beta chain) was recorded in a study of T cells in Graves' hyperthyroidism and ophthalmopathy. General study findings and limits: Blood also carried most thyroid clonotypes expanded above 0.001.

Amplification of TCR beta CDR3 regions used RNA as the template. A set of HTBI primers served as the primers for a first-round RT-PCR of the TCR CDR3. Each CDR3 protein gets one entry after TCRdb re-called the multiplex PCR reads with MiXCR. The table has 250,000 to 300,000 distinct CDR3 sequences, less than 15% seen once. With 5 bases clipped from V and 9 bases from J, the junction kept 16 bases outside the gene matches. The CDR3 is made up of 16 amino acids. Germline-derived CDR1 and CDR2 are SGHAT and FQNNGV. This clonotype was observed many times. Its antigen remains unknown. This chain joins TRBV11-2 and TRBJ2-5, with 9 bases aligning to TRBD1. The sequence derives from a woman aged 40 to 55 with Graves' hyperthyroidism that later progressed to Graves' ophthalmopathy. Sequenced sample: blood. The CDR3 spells CASSPTGTGLLEAQYF. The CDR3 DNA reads TGTGCCAGCAGCCCTACCGGGACAGGGTTATTGGAGGCCCAGTACTTC.